The 5 T cell receptor beta chains below come from one sample, sequenced in a study of vaccination effects on CD4 cells after COVID-19. Isolation of CD4+ T cells took place after about ten days of culture. Repertoires were generated with immunoSEQ multiplex PCR, while TCRdb's copy carries only in-frame clones and drops some. The table lists about 46,000 clones, 60% to 80% of them singletons. The antigens of these receptors remain unknown. The sample consisted of CD4+ T cells from PBMCs cultured without peptide, taken before COVID-19 vaccination. All receptors derive from a human donor who had a prior SARS-CoV-2 infection.

The chain joins TRBV4-3 to TRBJ2-3; no clear D gene. This CDR3 is 14 amino acids long. Germline V gene sequence: CDR1 LGHNA, CDR2 YSLEER. V shed 0 bases and J shed 2 bases, with 6 bases lying between them. CDR3 sequence: CASSQESLTDTQYF. Here the CDR3 DNA reads TGCGCCAGCAGCCAAGAGAGTCTCACAGATACGCAGTATTTT.

J is TRBJ2-3 and V is TRBV7-9, with 9 bases that match TRBD1. The CDR3 loop spans 16 amino acids. V was clipped by 5 bases and J by 6 bases; unmatched bases: 12. In germline, CDR1 is SEHNR, CDR2 FQNEAQ (reference sequence). The CDR3 reads CASSLRRDRVVDTQYF. CDR3 nucleotide sequence: TGTGCCAGCAGCCTAAGGCGGGACAGGGTGGTGGATACGCAGTATTTT.

The chain carries TRBV7-9 and TRBJ1-3, with D uncertain. The CDR3 loop spans 17 amino acids. Trimming pared 3 bases from V and 0 bases from J, leaving 15 bases between. Germline-derived CDR1 and CDR2 are SEHNR and FQNEAQ (reference sequence). The CDR3 DNA follows: TGTGCCAGCAGCTTGAACACCGCCCTGAGCTCTGGAAACACCATATATTTT. This translates into CASSLNTALSSGNTIYF.

V usage is TRBV11-1 and J usage is TRBJ1-1; tentative D call: TRBD1 (6 bases). Trimming stripped 2 bases from V and 4 bases from J, with 14 bases between. Germline lookup yields CDR1 SGHAT and CDR2 FQDESV (reference sequence). The CDR3 contains 15 residues. The chain's CDR3 is CASSLSQGLPTEAFF. Here the CDR3 DNA reads TGTGCCAGCAGCTTATCGCAGGGGCTACCCACTGAAGCTTTCTTT.

V is TRBV5-1 and J is TRBJ2-7; 16 positions agree with TRBD2. The CDR3 is 19 amino acids. The germline gives CDR1 SGHRS, CDR2 YFSETQ. V lost 2 bases and J lost 4; bases outside the gene matches: 12. Here the CDR3 reads CASSFRVGGLAGGGYEQYF. In nucleotides, the CDR3 is TGCGCCAGCAGCTTTAGGGTTGGGGGACTAGCGGGAGGGGGTTACGAGCAGTACTTC.